This section outlines one TCR beta chain sequence together with its context. Its antigen remains unknown. RNA extraction gave at least 5 micrograms of total RNA per sample. Germline assignment: CDR1 MDHEN and CDR2 SYDVKM. The CDR3 sequence is 15 residues long. The junction had 5 bases not matched to a gene; V was cut back by 5 bases and J by 1 base. This entry belongs to a study of blood T cells in healthy people across ages. General study points: There was a strong correlation between TCR beta diversity and naive T cell percentage.

The authors ran a second PCR of roughly 6 to 12 cycles using a sample-barcoded 5' primer and a J-beta primer mix. MiXCR, run by TCRdb on the 5' RACE reads, gives a single entry per CDR3 protein. The sample lists approximately 880,000 distinct CDR3 sequences, 45% to 50% occurring once. The source of this sequence is a man between 25 and 39 years old in good health. The sample taken for sequencing was blood. The chain has TRBV28 and TRBJ1-2; TRBD1 aligns across 9 bases. CDR3 in DNA: TGTGCCAGCAGTGGGGACAGGGATGGTAACTATGGCTACACCTTC. Translating it yields CASSGDRDGNYGYTF.